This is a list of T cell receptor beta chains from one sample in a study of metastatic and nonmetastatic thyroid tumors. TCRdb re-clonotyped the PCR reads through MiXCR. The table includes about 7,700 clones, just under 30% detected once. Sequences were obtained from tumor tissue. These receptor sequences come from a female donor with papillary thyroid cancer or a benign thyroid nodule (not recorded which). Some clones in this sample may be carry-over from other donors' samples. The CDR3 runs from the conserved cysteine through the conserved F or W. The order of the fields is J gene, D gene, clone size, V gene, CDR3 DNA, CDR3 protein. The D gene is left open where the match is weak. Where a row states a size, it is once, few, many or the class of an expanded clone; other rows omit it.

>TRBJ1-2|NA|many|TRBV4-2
TGTGCCAGCAGCCAAGAAAGAAGAGAAGTTGTCTCTAACTATGGCTACACCTTC
CASSQERREVVSNYGYTF
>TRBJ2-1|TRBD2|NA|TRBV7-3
TGTGCCAGCAGCCTCGGGACTAGCGGGTACAATGAGCAGTTCTTC
CASSLGTSGYNEQFF
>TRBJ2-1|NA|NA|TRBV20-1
TGCAGCGCTAGAGCGGACTCAATGGGTTTACAAGTTGAGCAGTTCTTC
CSARADSMGLQVEQFF
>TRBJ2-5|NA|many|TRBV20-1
TGCAGCGCTAGAGGACAGGGACTAGAGGAGACCCGGTACTTC
CSARGQGLEETRYF
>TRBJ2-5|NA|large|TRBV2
TGTGCCAGCAGAGCCCGGACAGTCCAAGAGACCCAGTACTTC
CASRARTVQETQYF
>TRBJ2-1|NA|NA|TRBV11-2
TGTGCCAGCAGCTGGACGGGGAATGAGCAGTTCTTC
CASSWTGNEQFF
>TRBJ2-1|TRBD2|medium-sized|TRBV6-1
TGTGCCAGCAGTGAAGCGCTCCGGGGTAGCGGGGGTAGAGATGAGCAGTTCTTC
CASSEALRGSGGRDEQFF
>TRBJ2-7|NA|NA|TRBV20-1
TGCAGTGCTGGCAGGGTATCGGGCTACGAGCAGTACTTC
CSAGRVSGYEQYF
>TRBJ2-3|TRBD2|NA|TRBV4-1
TGCGCCAGCAGCCCCATCTTTCTAGCGGGGGGAGGTACAGATACGCAGTATTTT
CASSPIFLAGGGTDTQYF
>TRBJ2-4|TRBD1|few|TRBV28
TGTGCCAGCAGTAAGCCAGACAGGGTAGACATTCAGTACTTC
CASSKPDRVDIQYF